One sample yielded the 32 T cell receptor beta chains listed below, sequenced in a study of T cells after yellow fever vaccination. Each CDR3 protein gets one entry after TCRdb re-called the 5' RACE reads with MiXCR. Of nearly 550,000 distinct CDR3 sequences in the sample, around 21% were seen once. The specimen comprised PBMCs, sampled 15 days after the yellow fever booster vaccination. The receptors derive from a man aged 25 to 45 who received the YFV17D yellow fever vaccine.

This clonotype has only a few counts. The chain recombines TRBV29-1 with TRBJ2-7; D unresolved. The CDR3 consists of 13 residues. Trimming left V 4 bases short and J 0 bases short, with 10 bases between. CDR1 and CDR2 from the germline V gene are SQVTM and ANQGSEA. The CDR3 coding sequence is TGCAGCGTTGGCAGCACTATCTCCTACGAGCAGTACTTC. Encoded protein: CSVGSTISYEQYF.

CDR3: CASITTAYNEQFF. For the CDR3, the DNA is TGTGCCAGCATAACCACCGCCTACAATGAGCAGTTCTTC. The chain uses TRBV6-1 and TRBJ2-1; D not certain. The CDR3 consists of 13 residues. Trimming left V 7 bases short and J 2 bases short, with 9 bases between. In germline, CDR1 is MNHNS, CDR2 SASEGT.

Remarks on this clonotype: Its ends do not fully match the called genes, so a read error is possible. The CDR3 DNA follows: TGTGCCAACAGTGGGACTAGCGGGAGCGGGCTGTTTTTT. It codes for CANSGTSGSGLFF. The chain carries TRBV10-3 and TRBJ2-2, with 14 bases identical to TRBD2. The CDR3 runs 13 residues. Per the germline V gene, CDR1 is ENHRY and CDR2 is SYGVKD.

The genes are TRBV20-1 and TRBJ2-5; TRBD2 is a possible D gene (6 bases). Trimming cost V 3 bases and J 4 bases, with 12 bases left between them. Germline CDR1 DFQATT, CDR2 SNEGSKA (reference sequence). The CDR3 runs 13 residues. The DNA for the CDR3 is TGCAGTGCTAGGGGGGGTAGGACAGAGACCCAGTACTTC. Translating gives CSARGGRTETQYF.

This clonotype showed up just a few times. The chain combines TRBV20-1 with TRBJ2-7, with D possibly TRBD2 on 5 matching bases. The CDR3 is 12 residues long. The germline V gene encodes CDR1 DFQATT and CDR2 SNEGSKA (reference sequence). The V gene lost 3 bases and the J gene lost 9 bases, with 15 bases spanning the gap. The DNA of the CDR3 is TGCAGTGCTAGTACCCGTGGGAGCGTGCAGTACTTC. This sequence encodes CSASTRGSVQYF.

V and J are TRBV29-1 and TRBJ2-2; 7 positions agree with TRBD1. The CDR3 is 15 amino acids. CDR1 and CDR2 (germline): SQVTM, ANQGSEA. V dropped 6 bases and J dropped 5; count of bases not matched to a gene: 12. The CDR3 is CSVRVDRTLTGELFF. DNA of the CDR3: TGCAGCGTCCGAGTGGACAGGACCCTAACCGGGGAGCTGTTTTTT.

The chain uses TRBV4-3 and TRBJ2-7, with 9 bases matching TRBD1. Germline CDR1 and CDR2: LGHNA and YSLEER. The CDR3 is 15 amino acids. V was clipped by 1 base and J by 3 bases; unmatched bases: 4. In DNA form, the CDR3 reads TGCGCCAGCAGCCAAGGCGACAGGGGGTTCTACGAGCAGTACTTC. This codes for CASSQGDRGFYEQYF.

The rearrangement uses TRBV5-5 and TRBJ2-1; D is possibly TRBD1 (6 bases). V lost 4 bases and J 0 bases, leaving 11 bases between the germline ends. Germline values: CDR1 SGHKS, CDR2 YYEKEE (reference sequence). The CDR3 length is 15 residues. CDR3 coding DNA: TGTGCCAGCAGCCGAGGGGGAAACTCCTACAATGAGCAGTTCTTC. The encoded protein is CASSRGGNSYNEQFF.

V usage is TRBV7-2 and J usage is TRBJ2-3; TRBD2 agrees at 15 bases. The CDR3 runs 22 residues. V was pared by 3 bases and J by 5 bases, with 21 bases of the junction left unmatched. The germline gives CDR1 SGHTA, CDR2 FQGNSA. DNA for the CDR3: TGTGCCAGCAGCTTCCGGCGGAGGACTAGCGGGAGGGGTCGGGCGGGGATAGATACGCAGTATTTT. Amino acids: CASSFRRRTSGRGRAGIDTQYF. The entire variable domain, with the rest obtained from reference TRBV7-2 and TRBJ2-3, is as follows: GAGVSQSPSNKVTEKGKDVELRCDPISGHTALYWYRQSLGQGLEFLIYFQGNSAPDKSGLPSDRFSAERTGGSVSTLTIQRTQQEDSAVYLCASSFRRRTSGRGRAGIDTQYFGPGTRLTVL.

The chain is built from TRBV28 and TRBJ2-7; 7 bases are shared with TRBD1. The CDR3 is made up of 16 amino acids. CDR1 and CDR2 (germline): MDHEN, SYDVKM. Germline trimming cut 5 bases from V and 4 bases from J; bases unmatched to any gene: 14. The CDR3 bases are TGTGCCAGCAGTCCCCCGATCGGACAGGACTTATACGAGCAGTACTTC. It yields the protein CASSPPIGQDLYEQYF.

The chain is built from TRBV14 and TRBJ2-7; 9 positions agree with TRBD1. J lost 2 bases, V lost 0 bases, and 5 bases had no gene match. The V gene's germline CDR1 is SGHDN and CDR2 FVKESK. The CDR3 runs 16 residues. The CDR3 coding sequence is TGTGCCAGCAGCCAAGATCGGGGGACAGGGACCTACGAGCAGTACTTC. Translated, it gives CASSQDRGTGTYEQYF.

Concerning this clonotype itself: Its ends do not fully match the called genes, so a read error is possible. The V gene is TRBV2, the J gene TRBJ2-4; 10 nucleotides agree with TRBD1. The germline gives CDR1 SNHLY, CDR2 FYNNEI. There are 15 residues in the CDR3. CDR3 amino acids: CASSDIRGQGFIQYF. CDR3 nucleotide sequence: TGTGCTAGCAGTGATATTAGGGGACAGGGGTTCATTCAGTACTTC.

The chain uses TRBV5-1 and TRBJ2-1; 11 nucleotides line up with TRBD2. The trim removed 4 bases at V and 4 bases at J, leaving 7 bases unmatched. Germline V gene sequence: CDR1 SGHRS, CDR2 YFSETQ. The CDR3 is made up of 16 amino acids. This CDR3 reads CASSVMGTSGYNEQFF. DNA of the CDR3: TGCGCCAGCAGCGTGATGGGGACTAGCGGATACAATGAGCAGTTCTTC. The full variable domain, in which reference TRBV5-1 and TRBJ2-1 provide the parts outside the CDR3, is KAGVTQTPRYLIKTRGQQVTLSCSPISGHRSVSWYQQTPGQGLQFLFEYFSETQRNKGNFPGRFSGRQFSNSRSEMNVSTLELGDSALYLCASSVMGTSGYNEQFFGPGTRLTVL.

This clonotype was observed once. In DNA form, the CDR3 reads TGCAGTGCAGCGGAGGACAGGGGTGAGCAGTTCTTC. Its protein product is CSAAEDRGEQFF. J is TRBJ2-1 and V is TRBV20-1; 9 nucleotides line up with TRBD1. Trimming at V came to 6 bases and at J to 9 bases, leaving 6 bases not matched to a gene. The V gene's germline CDR1 is DFQATT and CDR2 SNEGSKA (reference sequence). The CDR3 totals 12 residues.

J is TRBJ1-1 and V is TRBV25-1; D gene ambiguous. The V and J ends lost 2 bases and 4 bases respectively, with 14 bases between them. Germline V gene sequence: CDR1 MGHDK, CDR2 SYGVNS. The CDR3 contains 15 residues. DNA of the CDR3: TGTGCCAGCAGTGAAACCCTTCTGAGTGGCACTGAAGCTTTCTTT. It specifies CASSETLLSGTEAFF. The full variable domain, rest sourced from reference TRBV25-1 and TRBJ1-1, is EADIYQTPRYLVIGTGKKITLECSQTMGHDKMYWYQQDPGMELHLIHYSYGVNSTEKGDLSSESTVSRIRTEHFPLTLESARPSHTSQYLCASSETLLSGTEAFFGQGTRLTVV.

This rearrangement joins TRBV6-2 or TRBV6-3 to TRBJ2-7, with 8 bases identical to TRBD2. The V segment lost 6 bases and the J segment 4 bases; nucleotides outside the gene matches: 14. The germline CDR1 and CDR2 sequences are MNHEY and SVGEGT. The CDR3 covers 16 residues. The CDR3 spells CASRQWTSSRAYEQYF. CDR3 DNA sequence: TGTGCCAGCAGACAATGGACTAGCAGTAGGGCTTACGAGCAGTACTTC.

This chain connects TRBV7-9 to TRBJ2-1; a weak D match, TRBD1 (5 bases). Germline assignment: CDR1 SEHNR and CDR2 FQNEAQ (reference sequence). The V and J ends lost 2 bases and 5 bases respectively, with 13 bases between them. The CDR3 totals 15 residues. The CDR3 region has the DNA TGTGCCAGCAGCTTAATTGGGCAGGGTGACAATGAGCAGTTCTTC. It yields the protein CASSLIGQGDNEQFF.

This clonotype occurred a few times. The chain is built from TRBV19 and TRBJ2-1; 7 nucleotides line up with TRBD2. This CDR3 is built from 15 residues. CDR1 is LNHDA, CDR2 SQIVND, per germline (reference sequence). With V trimmed by 1 base and J by 6 bases, 6 bases remained unmatched. CDR3 protein: CASSIAAGAINEQFF. The CDR3 DNA sequence: TGTGCCAGTAGTATAGCGGCGGGAGCAATCAATGAGCAGTTCTTC.

The chain joins TRBV28 to TRBJ1-5; D is unclear. Per germline, CDR1 MDHEN and CDR2 SYDVKM. The length of the CDR3 is 11 residues. V dropped 9 bases and J dropped 7 bases, with 10 bases sitting between them. DNA for the CDR3: TGTGCCAGTGCGCAAAGGCAGCCCCAGCATTTT. It translates to CASAQRQPQHF.

The chain recombines TRBV19 with TRBJ2-7; D might be TRBD2 (5 bases). V was shortened by 3 bases and J by 5 bases, with 14 bases between the two germline ends. The CDR3 consists of 14 residues. In germline, CDR1 is LNHDA, CDR2 SQIVND (reference sequence). The CDR3 bases are TGTGCCAGTAGTATCGGCCGACAACTAGACGAGCAGTACTTC. Protein: CASSIGRQLDEQYF.

The rearrangement uses TRBV27 and TRBJ1-5; possibly TRBD1 for D (5 bases). In germline, CDR1 is MNHEY, CDR2 SMNVEV (reference sequence). Between the trimmed V and J ends, which lost 6 bases and 0 bases, there was a span of 15 bases. CDR3 length: 16 amino acids. In DNA, the CDR3 is TGTGCCAGCAGATCCGGGACGGCCCATAGCAATCAGCCCCAGCATTTT. This sequence encodes CASRSGTAHSNQPQHF.

The V call is TRBV5-1, the J call TRBJ1-2, with D unresolved. V lost 4 bases, J lost 0 bases, and 10 bases lay in between. Germline-derived CDR1 and CDR2 are SGHRS and YFSETQ. The CDR3 is 14 residues long. CDR3: CASSQDLANYGYTF. CDR3 coding DNA: TGCGCCAGCAGCCAAGACCTTGCTAACTATGGCTACACCTTC. Combining the CDR3 with reference TRBV5-1 and TRBJ1-2 gives the whole variable domain KAGVTQTPRYLIKTRGQQVTLSCSPISGHRSVSWYQQTPGQGLQFLFEYFSETQRNKGNFPGRFSGRQFSNSRSEMNVSTLELGDSALYLCASSQDLANYGYTFGSGTRLTVV.

The CDR3 sequence is CASSPGGGVFEQFF. CDR3 nucleotide sequence: TGTGCCAGCAGCCCCGGGGGCGGCGTATTTGAGCAGTTCTTC. This rearrangement joins TRBV3-1 to TRBJ2-1, with D perhaps assigned TRBD1 or TRBD2 (6 bases each). Trimming cost V 4 bases and J 9 bases, with 16 bases left between them. Looked up from germline, CDR1 is LGHDT and CDR2 is YNNKEL (reference sequence). This CDR3 has 14 residues.

This sequence joins TRBV20-1 and TRBJ2-3, with D hard to call. V gave up 3 bases and J gave up 0 bases, with 13 bases separating them. The CDR3 runs 15 residues. Germline V CDR1 and CDR2: DFQATT, SNEGSKA (reference sequence). CDR3: CSASPSKTSTDTQYF. The CDR3 DNA reads TGCAGTGCTAGCCCGTCCAAAACTAGCACAGATACGCAGTATTTT.

This chain uses TRBV12-3 or TRBV12-4 with TRBJ2-4, with D uncertain. The CDR3 has 14 amino acids. V lost 3 bases to trimming and J lost 0 bases, with 6 bases between them. This chain's CDR3 is CASSLAVAKNIQYF. The CDR3, as DNA: TGTGCCAGCAGTTTGGCAGTAGCCAAAAACATTCAGTACTTC.

V usage is TRBV6-5 and J usage is TRBJ2-2, with 8 bases that match TRBD2. This CDR3 comprises 17 residues. Germline CDR1 reads MNHEY; CDR2 reads SVGAGI. V trimming: 3 bases; J trimming: 2 bases; junction bases outside the gene matches: 8. The CDR3 nucleotides are TGTGCCAGCAGTTATCCGGGAGGGGGGCATAACACCGGGGAGCTGTTTTTT. Protein: CASSYPGGGHNTGELFF.

This clonotype was observed a few times. This chain uses TRBV30 with TRBJ1-2; TRBD1 is a possible D gene (5 bases). Germline V lookup: CDR1 GTSNPN, CDR2 SVGIG (reference sequence). V was clipped by 8 bases and J by 7 bases, with 20 bases between them. The CDR3 is 13 amino acids. The CDR3 DNA reads TGTGCCCGACTACGGGGGGATTTGAGTGGCTACACCTTC. Residues: CARLRGDLSGYTF.

Many counts were recorded for this clonotype. This chain uses TRBV12-3 or TRBV12-4 with TRBJ1-2; the D is unclear. CDR3 length: 13 amino acids. The V end was cut by 6 bases, the J end by 1 base, with 9 bases between. The CDR3: CASSLALNYGYTF. The CDR3 region has the DNA TGTGCCAGCAGCCTCGCCCTTAACTATGGCTACACCTTC.

In its sample, this clonotype was seen a few times. The chain couples TRBV7-6 to TRBJ2-1; 7 bases are shared with TRBD2. The V and J ends lost 2 bases and 0 bases, in that order; junction bases with no gene match: 4. The CDR3 spans 16 residues. In germline, CDR1 is SGHVS, CDR2 FNYEAQ. CDR3 in DNA: TGTGCCAGCAGCTTAATGGGACTAAACTCCTACAATGAGCAGTTCTTC. Translating it yields CASSLMGLNSYNEQFF.

The genes are TRBV19 and TRBJ2-7; no clear D gene. The germline V and J ends were trimmed by 4 bases and 4 bases, with 11 bases remaining between them. CDR3 size: 13 residues. CDR1 is LNHDA and CDR2 is SQIVND in the germline V gene (reference sequence). CDR3 bases: TGTGCCAGTAGTAACACGGGCCAATACGAGCAGTACTTC. Residues: CASSNTGQYEQYF.

This clonotype was observed a few times. The chain is built from TRBV29-1 and TRBJ1-1; D is unclear. The germline gives CDR1 SQVTM, CDR2 ANQGSEA. The V and J ends lost 3 bases and 6 bases respectively, with 14 bases between them. The CDR3 runs 13 residues. CDR3 protein: CSVDGPPLAEAFF. The CDR3 DNA reads as TGCAGCGTTGACGGACCGCCCTTGGCTGAAGCTTTCTTT.

This clonotype was seen a handful of times. The chain employs TRBV6-2 or TRBV6-3 and TRBJ2-7, with 8 positions matching TRBD1. The CDR3 is made up of 14 amino acids. V lost 7 bases, J lost 5 bases, and 10 bases stayed unmatched. Germline V CDR1 and CDR2: MNHEY, SVGEGT. The CDR3 loop reads CASTMDRVDNEQYF. DNA for the CDR3: TGTGCCAGCACCATGGACAGGGTGGACAACGAGCAGTACTTC.